These 29 T cell receptor beta chains share one sample of origin, sequenced in a study of PD-1 blockade in classical Hodgkin lymphoma. Each and every patient relapsed after autologous stem cell transplantation, and patients got differing brentuximab vedotin exposure. Data came from immunoSEQ multiplex PCR; TCRdb stores just in-frame clones and leaves some out. Among about 50,000 clones listed, roughly 91% were seen once. The sample in question was peripheral blood mononuclear cells (PBMCs), obtained before the second cycle of nivolumab. Receptor source: a human donor with classical Hodgkin lymphoma.

The chain links TRBV7-8 to TRBJ1-5; D uncertain. V was shortened by 2 bases and J by 2 bases, with 4 bases between the two germline ends. CDR1 is SGHVS and CDR2 is FQNEAQ in the germline V gene. CDR3 size: 13 residues. CDR3 nucleotides: TGTGCCAGCAGCTTACAGGGCAATCAGCCCCAGCATTTT. Translating gives CASSLQGNQPQHF.

The DNA for the CDR3 is TGTGCCAGCAGCTTCTCAGGGGCCTACGAGCAGTACTTC. It is translated as CASSFSGAYEQYF. The rearrangement uses TRBV7-6 and TRBJ2-7; D perhaps matches TRBD1 (6 bases). Trimming removed 3 bases at V and 2 bases at J, with 8 bases between. Germline V gives CDR1 SGHVS, CDR2 FNYEAQ. The CDR3 runs 13 residues.

V and J are TRBV19 and TRBJ2-1; D might be TRBD1 or TRBD2, each matching 5 bases. This CDR3 contains 12 residues. Germline loops: CDR1 LNHDA, CDR2 SQIVND (reference sequence). V was cut by 5 bases and J by 9 bases, with 11 bases left in between. CDR3 DNA sequence: TGTGCCAGTAGTTCCCCGAGGGGTGAGCAGTTCTTC. Its translation: CASSSPRGEQFF. The full variable domain, rest sourced from reference TRBV19 and TRBJ2-1, is DGGITQSPKYLFRKEGQNVTLSCEQNLNHDAMYWYRQDPGQGLRLIYYSQIVNDFQKGDIAEGYSVSREKKESFPLTVTSAQKNPTAFYLCASSSPRGEQFFGPGTRLTVL.

This clone was detected once. The CDR3: CASSFNSLYNEQFF. For the CDR3, the DNA is TGTGCCAGCAGCTTCAATTCTCTTTACAATGAGCAGTTCTTC. V gene TRBV11-3 combines with J gene TRBJ2-1, with no clear D. The CDR3 is made up of 14 amino acids. The V gene lost 3 bases and the J gene lost 4 bases, with 10 bases spanning the gap. In germline, CDR1 is SGHNT, CDR2 YENEEA.

J is TRBJ1-1 and V is TRBV29-1; D remains unclear. There are 13 residues in the CDR3. Deletions cut 4 bases from V and 0 bases from J, with 9 bases between. Germline V gene data show CDR1 as SQVTM and CDR2 as ANQGSEA. CDR3 loop: CSVVSTLNTEAFF. The CDR3 coding sequence is TGCAGCGTTGTATCGACCTTGAACACTGAAGCTTTCTTT.

The chain has TRBV5-8 and TRBJ1-5, with TRBD1 as a possible D gene (6 bases). Trimming cost V 2 bases and J 1 base, with 13 bases left between them. CDR3 size: 16 residues. In germline, CDR1 is SGHTS, CDR2 YDEGEE. CDR3 bases: TGTGCCAGCAGCTTACGGGGGGGCTCGAGCAATCAGCCCCAGCATTTT. Encoded protein: CASSLRGGSSNQPQHF.

CDR3 nucleotides: TGTGCCAGCAGTCCGACTGCCGGGATCCGTGAGCAGTTCTTC. It specifies CASSPTAGIREQFF. This rearrangement joins TRBV9 to TRBJ2-1; TRBD2 might be the D (5 bases). V dropped 5 bases and J dropped 9 bases, with 18 bases sitting between them. CDR3 length: 14 amino acids. Germline V gene sequence: CDR1 SGDLS, CDR2 YYNGEE.

The rearrangement joins TRBV15 to TRBJ1-4; D perhaps matches TRBD1 (6 bases). The V and J ends lost 1 base and 3 bases respectively, with 9 bases between them. The CDR3 is 15 amino acids. Per the germline V gene, CDR1 is LNHNV and CDR2 is YYDKDF (reference sequence). CDR3 in DNA: TGTGCCACCAGCAGAGGGAACAGGGCTAATGAAAAACTGTTTTTT. It is translated as CATSRGNRANEKLFF.

The rearrangement uses TRBV5-4 and TRBJ1-2; the D is unclear. V was pared by 0 bases and J by 5 bases, with 5 bases between. The CDR3 extends over 12 amino acids. Germline V gene data show CDR1 as SGHNT and CDR2 as YYREEE (reference sequence). DNA for the CDR3: TGTGCCAGCAGCTTGGATCGTTATGGCTACACCTTC. Protein product: CASSLDRYGYTF.

This clone was observed a single time. This sequence joins TRBV6-6 and TRBJ1-4, with 7 bases fitting TRBD1. The CDR3 contains 15 residues. The V gene end was trimmed by 5 bases and the J gene end by 8 bases; junction bases not matched to a gene: 11. Per the germline V gene, CDR1 is MNHNY and CDR2 is SVGAGI (reference sequence). The CDR3 region is CASSNSRGVNEKLFF. The CDR3 nucleotides read TGTGCCAGCAGTAACAGCAGGGGGGTCAACGAAAAACTGTTTTTT.

V usage is TRBV2 and J usage is TRBJ2-1; no firm D call. The germline gives CDR1 SNHLY, CDR2 FYNNEI. The CDR3 spans 12 residues. Trimming cost V 2 bases and J 7 bases, with 6 bases left between them. The CDR3: CASSESRNEQFF. The CDR3 DNA reads as TGTGCCAGCAGTGAATCGCGGAATGAGCAGTTCTTC.

This chain joins TRBV5-1 and TRBJ2-5; 9 bases fit TRBD1. The germline V gene has CDR1 SGHRS and CDR2 YFSETQ. With 4 bases clipped from V and 4 bases from J, the junction kept 11 bases outside the gene matches. The length of the CDR3 is 16 residues. CDR3 DNA sequence: TGCGCCAGCAGCCCCTACACCAGACAGGGGGGAGAGACCCAGTACTTC. This sequence encodes CASSPYTRQGGETQYF.

There are a few counts of this clone. This rearrangement joins TRBV5-1 to TRBJ2-6; no reliable D call. CDR1 SGHRS and CDR2 YFSETQ come from the germline V gene. The CDR3 length is 15 residues. V lost 0 bases and J 1 base, leaving 5 bases between the germline ends. The CDR3 loop is CASSLVLSGANVLTF. CDR3 in DNA: TGCGCCAGCAGCTTGGTCCTATCTGGGGCCAACGTCCTGACTTTC.

The chain is built from TRBV9 and TRBJ2-5; TRBD2 agrees at 12 bases. Germline-derived CDR1 and CDR2 are SGDLS and YYNGEE. The CDR3 length is 20 residues. J gave up 4 bases and V 1 base, and 17 bases lay outside the gene matches. CDR3 region: CASSVSPGPTSGGPLETQYF. The DNA for the CDR3 is TGTGCCAGCAGCGTATCCCCCGGCCCGACTAGCGGGGGACCGTTAGAGACCCAGTACTTC.

The V and J genes are TRBV7-9 and TRBJ1-2; D perhaps matches TRBD1 (5 bases). Deletions cut 5 bases from V and 5 bases from J, with 12 bases between. The CDR3 has 13 amino acids. The germline CDR1 and CDR2 sequences are SEHNR and FQNEAQ (reference sequence). CDR3 region: CASSPNRWYGYTF. The CDR3 DNA follows: TGTGCCAGCAGCCCCAACAGGTGGTATGGCTACACCTTC.

The chain recombines TRBV30 with TRBJ2-5; no reliable D call. There are 12 residues in the CDR3. The germline V and J ends were trimmed by 3 bases and 5 bases, with 10 bases remaining between them. Germline V gene data show CDR1 as GTSNPN and CDR2 as SVGIG (reference sequence). CDR3 DNA: TGTGCCTGGAGCCGTACGGTGGAGACCCAGTACTTC. It yields the protein CAWSRTVETQYF.

This chain joins TRBV27 and TRBJ1-6; a weak D match, TRBD1 (5 bases). The germline V gene encodes CDR1 MNHEY and CDR2 SMNVEV (reference sequence). This CDR3 spans 14 amino acids. V was cut by 6 bases and J by 7 bases, with 13 bases left in between. Written as DNA, the CDR3 is TGTGCCAGCAGCCCCTTTGGGGGAAATTCACCCCTCCACTTT. It is translated as CASSPFGGNSPLHF.

The chain is built from TRBV6-1 and TRBJ2-1; D may be TRBD2 (5 bases). Germline CDR1 and CDR2: MNHNS and SASEGT. Deletions cut 7 bases from V and 0 bases from J, with 10 bases between. CDR3 length: 14 residues. The CDR3 region has the DNA TGTGCCAGCACTAGCTGGAGCTCCTACAATGAGCAGTTCTTC. This gives the protein CASTSWSSYNEQFF.

The chain employs TRBV2 and TRBJ2-4; 13 positions match TRBD2. The J segment lost 7 bases and the V segment lost 7 bases, leaving 4 bases of the junction unmatched. In germline, CDR1 is SNHLY, CDR2 FYNNEI. CDR3 length: 14 amino acids. The CDR3 DNA reads TGTGCCAGCAAACTAGCGGGGGGGCGGAACATTCAGTACTTC. Protein product: CASKLAGGRNIQYF.

The chain couples TRBV5-1 to TRBJ1-4; 7 positions match TRBD1. After removal of 1 base from V and 3 bases from J, the junction contained 3 bases not matched to a gene. The CDR3 runs 15 residues. Looked up from germline, CDR1 is SGHRS and CDR2 is YFSETQ. The CDR3 region is CASSLTGTANEKLFF. The CDR3 DNA sequence: TGCGCCAGCAGCTTGACAGGGACAGCTAATGAAAAACTGTTTTTT.

V and J are TRBV5-1 and TRBJ2-7, with 8 bases lining up with TRBD1. Germline CDR1 reads SGHRS; CDR2 reads YFSETQ. CDR3 length equals 15 residues. The trim removed 4 bases at V and 6 bases at J, leaving 12 bases unmatched. The DNA for the CDR3 is TGCGCCAGCAGCGCTGGGACAGGACCTGGGAGCGAGCAGTACTTC. Its protein product is CASSAGTGPGSEQYF.

This clone was detected only once. V and J are TRBV25-1 and TRBJ2-5, with D hard to call. The ends were cut back, 3 bases at V and 7 bases at J, with 15 bases in the middle. The CDR3 runs 14 residues. Germline V lookup: CDR1 MGHDK, CDR2 SYGVNS. CDR3 in amino acids: CASSDNWGSVTQYF. DNA of the CDR3: TGTGCCAGCAGTGATAATTGGGGATCGGTGACCCAGTACTTC.

The rearrangement uses TRBV5-1 and TRBJ2-5, with D perhaps matching TRBD1 or TRBD2 (5 bases each). CDR3 length: 14 amino acids. Germline V CDR1 and CDR2: SGHRS, YFSETQ. V was clipped by 5 bases and J by 2 bases, with 13 bases between them. The CDR3 region has the DNA TGCGCCAGCAGTCCGGGGCCATTACAAGAGACCCAGTACTTC. This gives the protein CASSPGPLQETQYF.

V usage is TRBV30 and J usage is TRBJ1-3; TRBD1 matches 7 bases. Losses at the gene ends were 1 base for V and 0 bases for J; bases not matched to a gene: 3. Germline values: CDR1 GTSNPN, CDR2 SVGIG (reference sequence). The CDR3 has 15 residues. CDR3 sequence (DNA): TGTGCCTGGAGTGGGGGACAGATCTCTGGAAACACCATATATTTT. It encodes CAWSGGQISGNTIYF.

J is TRBJ1-1 and V is TRBV30; 8 bases fit TRBD1. CDR3 length equals 14 residues. Germline lookup yields CDR1 GTSNPN and CDR2 SVGIG (reference sequence). V shed 2 bases, J shed 4 bases, and the junction held 6 bases outside the gene matches. As DNA, the CDR3 is TGTGCCTGGAGTTATACAGGGGGGGCCACTGAAGCTTTCTTT. Translating gives CAWSYTGGATEAFF.

The chain employs TRBV6-5 and TRBJ1-2, with D possibly matching TRBD1 (5 bases). Trimming removed 0 bases at V and 8 bases at J, with 16 bases between. The CDR3 totals 15 residues. CDR1 MNHEY and CDR2 SVGAGI come from the germline V gene. CDR3 sequence (DNA): TGTGCCAGCAGTTACTCGGGGGGGGTTCAAGTCGGCTACACCTTC. This sequence encodes CASSYSGGVQVGYTF.

The V call is TRBV6-1, the J call TRBJ1-5; a weak D match, TRBD1 (5 bases). This CDR3 contains 14 residues. With 2 bases removed from V and 3 bases from J, the gap between germline ends came to 8 bases. The germline V gene has CDR1 MNHNS and CDR2 SASEGT. CDR3 residues: CASSETGPNQPQHF. The CDR3 DNA reads TGTGCCAGCAGTGAAACAGGCCCCAATCAGCCCCAGCATTTT.

The chain recombines TRBV7-9 with TRBJ1-2, with D uncertain. The CDR3 length is 12 residues. Germline lookup yields CDR1 SEHNR and CDR2 FQNEAQ (reference sequence). The V and J ends lost 1 base and 8 bases respectively, with 8 bases between them. The CDR3 spells CASSLVLSGYTF. The CDR3 bases are TGTGCCAGCAGCTTAGTTCTATCGGGCTACACCTTC. Full variable domain (rest looked up from reference TRBV7-9 and TRBJ1-2): DTGVSQNPRHKITKRGQNVTFRCDPISEHNRLYWYRQTLGQGPEFLTYFQNEAQLEKSRLLSDRFSAERPKGSFSTLEIQRTEQGDSAMYLCASSLVLSGYTFGSGTRLTVV.

V is TRBV13 and J is TRBJ1-3, with TRBD1 as a possible D gene (6 bases). Germline lookup yields CDR1 PRHDT and CDR2 FYEKMQ (reference sequence). The CDR3 length is 14 residues. Trimming took off 5 bases at V and 4 bases at J, with 12 bases between the two ends. The CDR3 reads CASSQTGLGNTIYF. CDR3 sequence (DNA): TGTGCCAGCAGCCAAACAGGGCTAGGAAACACCATATATTTT.